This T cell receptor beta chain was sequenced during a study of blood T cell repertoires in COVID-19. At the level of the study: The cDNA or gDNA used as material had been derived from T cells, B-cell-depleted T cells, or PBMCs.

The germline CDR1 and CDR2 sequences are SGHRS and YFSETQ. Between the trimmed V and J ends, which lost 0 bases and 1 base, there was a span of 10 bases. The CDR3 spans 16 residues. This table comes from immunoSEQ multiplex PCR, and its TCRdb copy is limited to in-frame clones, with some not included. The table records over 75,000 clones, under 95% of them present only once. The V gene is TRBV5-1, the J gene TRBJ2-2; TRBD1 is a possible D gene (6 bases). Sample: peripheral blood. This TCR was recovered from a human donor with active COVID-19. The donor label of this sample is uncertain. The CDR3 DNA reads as TGCGCCAGCAGCTTGGGAACAGGGTGGAACACCGGGGAGCTGTTTTTT. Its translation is CASSLGTGWNTGELFF.